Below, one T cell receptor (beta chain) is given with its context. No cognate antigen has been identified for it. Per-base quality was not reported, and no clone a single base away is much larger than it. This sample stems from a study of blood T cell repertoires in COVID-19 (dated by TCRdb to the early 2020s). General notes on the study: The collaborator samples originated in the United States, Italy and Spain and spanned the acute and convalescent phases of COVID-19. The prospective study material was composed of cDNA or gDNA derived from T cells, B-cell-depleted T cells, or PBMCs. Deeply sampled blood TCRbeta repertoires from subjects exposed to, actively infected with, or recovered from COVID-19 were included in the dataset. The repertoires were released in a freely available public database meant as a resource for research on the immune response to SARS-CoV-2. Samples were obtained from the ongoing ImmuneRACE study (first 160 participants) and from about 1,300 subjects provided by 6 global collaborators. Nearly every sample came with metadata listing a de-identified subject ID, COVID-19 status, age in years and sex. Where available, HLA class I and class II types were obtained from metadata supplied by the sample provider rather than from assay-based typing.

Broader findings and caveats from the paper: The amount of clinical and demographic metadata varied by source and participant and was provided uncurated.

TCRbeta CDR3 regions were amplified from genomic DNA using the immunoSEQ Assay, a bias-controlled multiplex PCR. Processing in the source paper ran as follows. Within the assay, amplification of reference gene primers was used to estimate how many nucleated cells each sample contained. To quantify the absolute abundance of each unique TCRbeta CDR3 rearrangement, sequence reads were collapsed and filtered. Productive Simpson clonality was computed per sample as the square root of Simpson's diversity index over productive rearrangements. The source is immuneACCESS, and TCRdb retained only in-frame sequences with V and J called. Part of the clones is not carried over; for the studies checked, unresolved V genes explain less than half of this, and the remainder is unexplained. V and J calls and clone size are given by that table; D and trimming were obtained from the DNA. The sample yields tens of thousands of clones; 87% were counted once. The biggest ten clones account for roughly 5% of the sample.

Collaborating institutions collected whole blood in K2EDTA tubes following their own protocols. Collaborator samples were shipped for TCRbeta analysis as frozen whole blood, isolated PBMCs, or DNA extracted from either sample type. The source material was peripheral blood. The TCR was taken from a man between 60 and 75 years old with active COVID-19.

The base sequence is TGCGCCAGCAGCTTGGACGGGACAGGGGGACCCTCAGAGTACGCTTTCTTT. Translated, it gives CASSLDGTGGPSEYAFF. The chain is encoded by TRBV5-1 joined to TRBJ1-1; 11 bases in between match TRBD1. Its CDR3 holds 17 amino acids, cysteine through phenylalanine. Just CDR3 DNA is preserved here, 51 bases in frame from base 1. From a lookup of the germline V gene, CDR1 and CDR2 are SGHRS and YFSETQ. The germline V and J ends show losses of 0 bases and 11 bases respectively, and no gene match explains 15 bases of the junction. Extended through the reference TRBV5-1 and TRBJ1-1 proteins, this CDR3 yields the full variable domain: KAGVTQTPRYLIKTRGQQVTLSCSPISGHRSVSWYQQTPGQGLQFLFEYFSETQRNKGNFPGRFSGRQFSNSRSEMNVSTLELGDSALYLCASSLDGTGGPSEYAFFGQGTRLTVV.